This TCR beta chain comes out of a study of blood T cell repertoires in COVID-19 (dated by TCRdb to 2020 to 2022). Some background on the complete study: Collaborator samples came from the United States, Italy and Spain and covered acute and convalescent phases of COVID-19. The prospective study material was composed of cDNA or gDNA derived from T cells, B-cell-depleted T cells, or PBMCs. Subjects who had been exposed to COVID-19, were actively infected with it, or had recovered from it provided the deeply sampled blood TCRbeta repertoires that made up the dataset. The repertoires were released in a freely available public database intended as a resource for research on the immune response to SARS-CoV-2. The samples were drawn from the first 160 participants of the ongoing ImmuneRACE study and from about 1,200 subjects provided by 6 global collaborators. A de-identified subject ID, COVID-19 status, age in years and sex were almost always included in the sample metadata. HLA class I and class II types, where available, came from metadata supplied by the sample provider rather than from assay-based typing.

Beyond this particular receptor, the publication reports: Clinical and demographic metadata were provided uncurated, with the amount varying by source and participant.

The immunoSEQ Assay, a bias-controlled multiplex PCR, was used to amplify TCRbeta CDR3 regions from genomic DNA. The study's processing was this. The number of nucleated cells in each sample was estimated from the amplification of reference gene primers within the assay. To quantify the absolute abundance of each unique TCRbeta CDR3 rearrangement, sequence reads were collapsed and filtered. For each sample, productive Simpson clonality was calculated by taking the square root of Simpson's diversity index across productive rearrangements. TCRdb carries this immuneACCESS record with in-frame sequences only. Its versions omit some clonotypes, under half of them owing to an unresolved V gene in the studies checked, with the rest unexplained. V, J and clone size reflect that table, while D and trimming were determined from the DNA. This sample gives about 230,000 clones in total; 80% to 85% of them show up just once. Around 26% of the sample belongs to the ten largest clones.

CDR1 and CDR2 (KGHSH, LQKENI) derive from the germline V gene. Spanning cysteine to phenylalanine, the CDR3 consists of 13 amino acids. Only the CDR3 region is kept as DNA, spanning 39 bases read in frame from base 1. V has 2 bases trimmed and J has 3 bases trimmed; junction bases matching no gene number 1. As regards this clone: The antigen it binds to is not known. No much larger clonotype is one base removed from it; base qualities were not supplied.

Whole blood was collected in K2EDTA tubes by collaborating institutions according to the institutions' own protocols. For TCRbeta analysis, collaborator samples were shipped as frozen whole blood, as isolated PBMCs, or as DNA extracted from either sample type. The source is a man between 40 and 49 years old with acute or convalescent COVID-19. Sequences were obtained from peripheral blood. The sequence joins TRBV18 to TRBJ2-7, with 7 bases aligning to TRBD2. For the CDR3, the sequence is CASSPGGGYEQYF. The nucleotides read TGTGCCAGCTCACCAGGGGGGGGCTACGAGCAGTACTTC.